Below are 10 T cell receptor beta chains sequenced from a single sample in a study of spatial heterogeneity in lung cancer (dated 2019 in TCRdb). Broad study findings and their caveats: The number of expanded intratumoral alpha and beta TCRs correlated with the tumor nonsynonymous mutation count.

Their specific antigens are unknown. Library preparation employed 5' RACE. The data were produced on a NextSeq 500. In TCRdb, the public reads were trimmed at Q25 with fastp and aligned with MiXCR, with productive beta chains retained. Rows are unified per CDR3 protein, each entry keeping the most common DNA and genes. This sample is represented by about 9,200 distinct CDR3 sequences; roughly 56% of them were singletons. The ten largest account for around 26% of the sample. The meaning of the sample's time point label: sample taken at primary tumor resection. The sample was lung tumor tissue, taken at surgery. These TCRs come from a female donor with early-stage non-small cell lung cancer.

This clonotype is medium-sized (0.01 to 0.1%). This beta chain came through as a stray read in a library set up for alpha chains, and its size says little. This chain connects TRBV7-3 to TRBJ2-2; D may be TRBD1 (6 bases). This CDR3 spans 15 amino acids. With 3 bases removed from V and 4 bases from J, the gap between germline ends came to 12 bases. CDR1 and CDR2 (germline): SGHTA, FQGTGA. Written as DNA, the CDR3 is TGTGCCAGCAGCTTGACAGGACAGCCCACCGGGGAGCTGTTTTTT. Translation gives CASSLTGQPTGELFF. The full variable domain, in which reference TRBV7-3 and TRBJ2-2 provide the parts outside the CDR3, is GAGVSQTPSNKVTEKGKYVELRCDPISGHTALYWYRQSLGQGPEFLIYFQGTGAADDSGLPNDRFFAVRPEGSVSTLKIQRTERGDSAVYLCASSLTGQPTGELFFGEGSRLTVL.

This clonotype has only a few counts. This beta chain is a stray read from a library made for alpha chains; its abundance is not meaningful. V gene TRBV7-2 combines with J gene TRBJ1-5; D might be TRBD1 (6 bases). This CDR3 contains 15 residues. V was pared by 2 bases and J by 3 bases, with 11 bases between. CDR1 is SGHTA and CDR2 is FQGNSA in the germline V gene. The CDR3 coding sequence is TGTGCCAGCAGCTTACGAGGACAGATCAATCAGCCCCAGCATTTT. The encoded protein is CASSLRGQINQPQHF.

On this clonotype: This beta chain is a stray sequence in a library constructed for alpha chains; its clone size is not meaningful. The J gene is TRBJ2-7, the V gene TRBV7-2; possibly TRBD2 for D (5 bases). The CDR3 contains 13 residues. Germline V gene data show CDR1 as SGHTA and CDR2 as FQGNSA. V was pared by 6 bases and J by 6 bases, with 15 bases between. DNA of the CDR3: TGTGCCAGCAGGGGAGAGCGGCCCGGCGAGCAGTACTTC. Residues: CASRGERPGEQYF.

With regard to this clonotype: Since the library was made to target alpha chains, this beta chain is a stray read and its abundance is not meaningful. The chain couples TRBV12-3 or TRBV12-4 to TRBJ2-3; 7 bases align to TRBD2. The CDR3 has 14 residues. The V segment lost 6 bases and the J segment 0 bases; nucleotides outside the gene matches: 3. The CDR3 protein is CASSSSGSTDTQYF. The CDR3 nucleotides are TGTGCCAGCAGCTCTAGCGGAAGCACAGATACGCAGTATTTT.

For this clonotype: This beta chain is off target for a library built for alpha chains, so its abundance means little. V is TRBV20-1 and J is TRBJ2-3, with D uncertain. CDR1 is DFQATT and CDR2 is SNEGSKA in the germline V gene (reference sequence). Trimming stripped 5 bases from V and 4 bases from J, with 16 bases between. The CDR3 extends over 14 amino acids. CDR3 bases: TGCAGTGCTCCAACAAACCAAGCCGCAGATACGCAGTATTTT. Protein product: CSAPTNQAADTQYF.

About this clonotype itself: The library was built for alpha chains, so this beta chain is an off-target read and its size means little. The chain uses TRBV27 and TRBJ2-3, with TRBD2 identical over 8 bases. V lost 5 bases and J lost 1; bases outside the gene matches: 2. The CDR3 consists of 14 residues. The germline V gene encodes CDR1 MNHEY and CDR2 SMNVEV (reference sequence). The CDR3 DNA follows: TGTGCCAGCAGTCCGACTAGCGGCACAGATACGCAGTATTTT. Its protein is CASSPTSGTDTQYF.

Note on this clonotype: The library was designed around alpha chains, so this beta chain is a stray read whose abundance carries little weight. The chain is built from TRBV4-3 and TRBJ1-6; D may be TRBD1 (5 bases). V was trimmed by 4 bases and J by 7 bases, leaving 14 bases between them. Germline CDR1 is LGHNA and CDR2 is YSLEER. This CDR3 region has 15 residues. The CDR3 nucleotides are TGCGCCAGCAGCCCCGTGGGGGGGTTCAATTCACCCCTCCACTTT. Its translation is CASSPVGGFNSPLHF.

A word on this clonotype: This beta chain is a stray sequence in a library constructed for alpha chains; its clone size is not meaningful. The CDR3 sequence: CASSLAQVPTSGANVLTF. CDR3 bases: TGTGCCAGCAGCTTAGCGCAAGTGCCGACCTCTGGGGCCAACGTCCTGACTTTC. This sequence joins TRBV7-6 and TRBJ2-6; D call uncertain. CDR3 length equals 18 residues. CDR1 SGHVS and CDR2 FNYEAQ come from the germline V gene. V was pared by 0 bases and J by 0 bases, with 12 bases between.

As regards this clonotype: As an off-target read in a library built for alpha chains, this beta chain has a frequency of little significance. CDR3 protein: CSARDPRNAGAFF. In DNA form, the CDR3 reads TGCAGTGCTAGAGATCCGAGGAACGCTGGAGCTTTCTTT. J is TRBJ1-1 and V is TRBV20-1, with no clear D. CDR1 DFQATT and CDR2 SNEGSKA come from the germline V gene (reference sequence). The CDR3 runs 13 residues. V was trimmed by 0 bases and J by 10 bases, leaving 15 bases between them.

This clonotype was picked up a small number of times. This beta chain turned up in a library designed for alpha chains; as an off-target read, its abundance says little. V usage is TRBV10-2 and J usage is TRBJ1-2; tentatively, D is TRBD1 (5 bases). Germline V gene lookup returns CDR1 WSHSY and CDR2 SAAADI. This CDR3 comprises 14 residues. Trimming removed 6 bases at V and 7 bases at J, with 18 bases between. CDR3 sequence: CASRPQEGRGGYTF. For the CDR3, the DNA is TGCGCCAGCAGACCGCAGGAGGGGCGCGGTGGCTACACCTTC.